This T cell receptor (beta chain) was sequenced for a study of beta chain features in type 1 diabetes (dated by TCRdb to the late 2010s). At the level of the whole study: No differences in mean age, gender distribution, total cell number or subset yield were found between patients and healthy donors. The study compared the TCRB repertoires of sorted circulating CD4+ T cell subsets in recently diagnosed type 1 diabetes patients with those in matched healthy donors. A total of roughly 100 million sorted cells were examined across all samples, and RNA yield correlated strongly with the number of cells per subset. Whereas all 30 or so donors provided naive and central memory subsets, regulatory and stem cell-like memory subsets were isolated from just 8 patients and roughly 8 healthy donors.

All of the isolated RNA was reverse transcribed with the High Capacity cDNA Reverse Transcription Kit, so expressed TCRB transcripts were sequenced. Deep immunoSEQ sequencing was performed on naive, central memory and regulatory T cell samples, with an average of roughly 3.5 million total reads per sample. Sorted cells were lysed in RLT buffer, and RNA was extracted using DNase-treated RNeasy Micro or Mini kits according to cell number. Each cell subset was processed separately to prevent cross-contamination, with patient and healthy donor samples processed together. The immunoSEQ multiplex PCR was used to amplify TCRB sequences from cDNA, generating 87-bp fragments that spanned the CDR3 region. Sequencing of the amplicons was done on the Illumina HiSeq platform. Concerning the study's data processing: Synthetic template baselines were used to correct PCR bias computationally, reads within Hamming distance 2 were collapsed together, and singletons that could not be merged were discarded. Reads were aligned against IMGT to assign V, D and J genes, CDR3 length and insertions or deletions at six rearrangement sites. Within each subset, clonotype counts were normalized to the number of sorted cells before true diversity and Gini coefficients were calculated with the tcR R package. The overlap coefficient, calculated on TCRB nucleotide sequences, was used to measure repertoire sharing. Out-of-frame TCRB sequences from naive cells were analyzed as a proxy for the pre-selection repertoire. What TCRdb holds here is the immuneACCESS table cut down to in-frame rearrangements. Part of the clones is not present; checked against another copy, under half of the missing clones reflect an unresolved V gene, and the others are unexplained. That table gives V, J and clone size, and the DNA gave D and trimming. This sample comprises hundreds of thousands of clones, approximately 31% of them detected only once. The ten most abundant clones make up 0.05% to 0.065% of the sample.

From cysteine to phenylalanine, the CDR3 is 15 amino acids long. CDR3 DNA is the only sequence kept; it has 45 bases, read in frame from the first base. Looking up the germline V gene (reference sequence) yields CDR1 SGHNT and CDR2 YYREEE. Trimming leaves V shorter by 4 bases and J shorter by 4 bases, with the junction holding 8 bases beyond the gene matches. Each donor gave one peripheral blood draw, averaging approximately 0.12 L, which was collected into heparinised tubes. A BD FACSAria II and a panel including CD45RO, CCR7, CD25, CD127, CD95 and CD27 were used to sort naive, central memory, regulatory and stem cell-like memory CD4+ T cells. Purity was above 98% for every sorted population. PBMCs were isolated immediately by Lymphoprep density gradient centrifugation and stained directly without culture. So that batch effects would be minimized, each experiment stained and sorted samples in pairs, pairing one healthy donor with one patient.

The sample holds a few counts of this clone. It lacks a known antigen. No base quality values were provided; no much bigger clone lies one nucleotide off. The paper's findings and limits, for the study overall: Patients with type 1 diabetes made fewer insertions and deleted more nucleotides at VDJ recombination sites, implying thymic rearrangement abnormalities. In all four CD4+ subsets, TCRB CDR3 length was moderately but significantly shorter in type 1 diabetes patients. PCR may preferentially amplify shorter templates, but because patient and control samples were amplified and corrected together, any resulting skew would affect both groups equally. HLA sub-analyses involved small numbers of individuals, so any influence of HLA type on TCRB rearrangement remained unresolved. The naive, central memory and regulatory TCRB repertoires appeared to resemble one another more closely among patients than among healthy donors. Because cDNA rather than genomic DNA was sequenced, highly expressing activated cells could have been over-represented, although no difference in activation and CD3 levels was found between groups.

The rearranged segments are TRBV5-4 and TRBJ2-5, with 9 bases matching TRBD1. This sequence was found in a man between 18 and 35 years old in good health. Sequencing was performed on naive CD4+ T cells from blood. This specimen's cell subset or site label, interpreted: true naive CD4+ T cells. Read as DNA, the sequence is TGTGCCAGCAGCGGAGGGACAGGGAGAAGAGAGACCCAGTACTTC. This sequence encodes CASSGGTGRRETQYF.